The clone carrying this T cell receptor (beta chain) has only one observation. The antigen remains unidentified. The sample originates from a study of cytomegalovirus exposure and HLA in healthy donors. Findings and caveats of the study: Later analysis revealed greater clonal expansion in HLA-associated TCR beta chains than in equally common others. Analysis was carried out at a later point, and it linked a missense DCLRE1C variant to TCR beta V- and J-gene trimming. Highly shared variants forming one cluster were likely a sequencing artifact.

In the PCR, 60 Vbeta and 13 Jbeta primers were used. Here immunoSEQ multiplex PCR was the method, and the copy in TCRdb shows in-frame clones only, minus some. The data hold around 120,000 clones, with 55% to 75% observed a single time. The sample was PBMCs. This receptor was identified in a man aged 25 to 40 in good health and CMV-seropositive.

In DNA, the CDR3 is TGCGCCAGCGGCGCCCGGGACAGGGTTGATGAGCAGTTCTTC. As protein: CASGARDRVDEQFF. The V and J genes are TRBV4-1 and TRBJ2-1, with 9 positions matching TRBD1. Germline loops: CDR1 MGHRA, CDR2 YSYEKL. V dropped 8 bases and J dropped 8; count of bases not matched to a gene: 10. This CDR3 region has 14 residues.